Each of the 20 T cell receptor beta chains below was sequenced from the same sample in a study of identical twins (dated by TCRdb to 2016 to 2017). Libraries were constructed by 5' RACE. TCRdb lists the instrument as Illumina HiSeq 2000. In TCRdb, the public reads were trimmed at Q25 with fastp and aligned with MiXCR, with productive beta chains retained. Under each unique CDR3 protein, matching rows form one entry showing the most common genes and DNA. Present in this sample are 1.5 million or so distinct CDR3 sequences, about 32% of which were seen just once. The ten largest clonotypes hold about 0.3% of the sample. Input material: cord blood. The receptors were gathered from a newborn girl in good health.

This chain joins TRBV5-1 and TRBJ2-3, with 11 nucleotides matching TRBD2. The J segment lost 1 base and the V segment lost 6 bases, leaving 4 bases of the junction unmatched. The CDR3 contains 15 residues. CDR1 is SGHRS, CDR2 YFSETQ, per germline. CDR3 amino acids: CASTDSGRGTDTQYF. In nucleotides, the CDR3 is TGCGCCAGCACCGATAGCGGGAGGGGCACAGATACGCAGTATTTT.

Here the CDR3 reads CSTPRRNTEAFF. DNA of the CDR3: TGCAGTACCCCGAGGCGGAACACTGAAGCTTTCTTT. The V and J genes are TRBV20-1 and TRBJ1-1; D is unresolved. CDR1 and CDR2 from the germline V gene are DFQATT and SNEGSKA (reference sequence). The CDR3 extends over 12 amino acids. The germline V and J ends were trimmed by 8 bases and 1 base, with 11 bases remaining between them.

This clonotype was counted a few times. The chain carries TRBV5-1 and TRBJ1-1; D is unresolved. CDR3 length: 14 amino acids. V was pared by 2 bases and J by 1 base, with 9 bases between. Germline lookup yields CDR1 SGHRS and CDR2 YFSETQ. In DNA form, the CDR3 reads TGCGCCAGCAGCTTTCGCATTTCGAACACTGAAGCTTTCTTT. It specifies CASSFRISNTEAFF.

This sequence joins TRBV12-3 or TRBV12-4 and TRBJ1-2; no definite D call. Trimming left V 2 bases short and J 0 bases short, with 16 bases between. The CDR3 spans 17 residues. The CDR3 reads CASSLNFVAAPNYGYTF. The CDR3 nucleotides are TGTGCCAGCAGTTTAAACTTCGTGGCAGCTCCTAACTATGGCTACACCTTC.

The table lists this clonotype with a few counts. The chain recombines TRBV20-1 with TRBJ1-1; D is uncertain. Trimming pared 0 bases from V and 4 bases from J, leaving 12 bases between. The germline V gene has CDR1 DFQATT and CDR2 SNEGSKA (reference sequence). The CDR3 covers 14 residues. CDR3 residues: CSARDPGKLTEAFF. The CDR3 nucleotides read TGCAGTGCTAGAGATCCGGGGAAGCTCACTGAAGCTTTCTTT.

This clonotype was observed many times. This chain connects TRBV6-6 to TRBJ2-5; D not resolved. The CDR3 is 12 residues long. Deletions cut 1 base from V and 5 bases from J, with 5 bases between. The germline V gene encodes CDR1 MNHNY and CDR2 SVGAGI (reference sequence). The CDR3 DNA follows: TGTGCCAGCAGTTACTTAAGGGAGACCCAGTACTTC. Encoded protein: CASSYLRETQYF.

The chain couples TRBV28 to TRBJ2-5, with D hard to call. The CDR3 extends over 13 amino acids. The germline V gene encodes CDR1 MDHEN and CDR2 SYDVKM. V lost 7 bases to trimming and J lost 3 bases, with 12 bases between them. DNA of the CDR3: TGTGCCAGCAATCCTCCCCCAGAAGAGACCCAGTACTTC. Protein: CASNPPPEETQYF.

The gene calls are TRBV7-2 and TRBJ2-7, with D perhaps assigned TRBD1 or TRBD2 (5 bases each). The V end was cut by 5 bases, the J end by 7 bases, with 15 bases between. CDR1 is SGHTA and CDR2 is FQGNSA in the germline V gene. The CDR3 totals 13 residues. The CDR3, as DNA: TGTGCCAGCAGCAGGGACGAGCTGGGAGAGCAGTACTTC. Protein sequence: CASSRDELGEQYF.

The chain links TRBV18 to TRBJ1-1; D call uncertain. The CDR3 totals 14 residues. Trimming took 4 bases from V and 6 from J, leaving 15 bases between them. Germline V gene sequence: CDR1 KGHSH, CDR2 LQKENI. The CDR3 DNA sequence: TGTGCCAGCTCACTTGTATCCCGGGCACCTGAAGCTTTCTTT. The encoded protein is CASSLVSRAPEAFF.

This clonotype showed up just a few times. The chain couples TRBV11-2 to TRBJ2-1; D not certain. There are 13 residues in the CDR3. The germline V gene has CDR1 SGHAT and CDR2 FQNNGV. The V gene lost 5 bases and the J gene lost 6 bases, with 11 bases spanning the gap. The CDR3 protein is CASSQTLSNEQFF. The CDR3, as DNA: TGTGCCAGCAGCCAGACTTTGTCCAATGAGCAGTTCTTC.

The V call is TRBV7-9, the J call TRBJ2-2, with D tentatively TRBD2 (6 bases). Trimming removed 5 bases at V and 4 bases at J, with 11 bases between. Germline V gene data show CDR1 as SEHNR and CDR2 as FQNEAQ (reference sequence). CDR3 length: 14 amino acids. For the CDR3, the DNA is TGTGCCAGCAGCCGGGAGAGTTCCACCGGGGAGCTGTTTTTT. The encoded protein is CASSRESSTGELFF.

This clonotype was detected only a few times. The chain carries TRBV5-5 and TRBJ2-7; D is unresolved. The CDR3 consists of 14 residues. Trimming stripped 0 bases from V and 2 bases from J, with 9 bases between. In germline, CDR1 is SGHKS, CDR2 YYEKEE (reference sequence). Written as DNA, the CDR3 is TGTGCCAGCAGCTTGGGGTCAGCTACCTACGAGCAGTACTTC. Protein product: CASSLGSATYEQYF.

The chain links TRBV3-1 to TRBJ2-1; weak D call: TRBD2 (6 bases). This CDR3 contains 14 residues. Germline-derived CDR1 and CDR2 are LGHDT and YNNKEL (reference sequence). V lost 1 base and J 5 bases, leaving 9 bases between the germline ends. The CDR3 region has the DNA TGTGCCAGCAGCCAAGTAGGGAGGCACAATGAGCAGTTCTTC. Translated, it gives CASSQVGRHNEQFF.

Remarks on this clonotype: A much larger clone differs by one base, so this may be a read error. V gene TRBV5-4 combines with J gene TRBJ2-1, with unresolved D. CDR1 is SGHNT and CDR2 is YYREEE in the germline V gene (reference sequence). Trimming left V 6 bases short and J 3 bases short, with 4 bases between. The CDR3 runs to 11 residues. The CDR3 region is CASKVYNEQFF. CDR3 nucleotides: TGTGCCAGCAAGGTCTACAATGAGCAGTTCTTC.

This clonotype was seen repeatedly, ten times or more. The chain carries TRBV29-1 and TRBJ1-2; D is perhaps TRBD1 (5 bases). Germline CDR1 reads SQVTM; CDR2 reads ANQGSEA. Trimming took off 7 bases at V and 3 bases at J, with 9 bases between the two ends. The CDR3 extends over 11 amino acids. The CDR3 coding sequence is TGCAGCGGCAGGGTAGACTATGGCTACACCTTC. Translating gives CSGRVDYGYTF.

This clonotype was seen only a few times. This rearrangement joins TRBV5-1 to TRBJ2-3; 10 nucleotides match TRBD1. J was trimmed by 2 bases and V by 3 bases; bases with no gene match: 6. Germline values: CDR1 SGHRS, CDR2 YFSETQ. The CDR3 sequence is 16 residues long. CDR3 protein: CASSSKTGGYTDTQYF. The CDR3 DNA follows: TGCGCCAGCAGCTCGAAGACAGGGGGCTACACAGATACGCAGTATTTT.

This chain connects TRBV5-4 to TRBJ2-1; 7 bases map to TRBD1. Germline V CDR1 and CDR2: SGHNT, YYREEE (reference sequence). Trimming cost V 4 bases and J 4 bases; bases outside gene matches: 5. The CDR3 runs to 14 residues. CDR3 bases: TGTGCCAGCAGCAATAAACAGGGGTACAATGAGCAGTTCTTC. Amino acids: CASSNKQGYNEQFF. Based on the CDR3 plus reference TRBV5-4 and TRBJ2-1, the full variable domain is ETGVTQSPTHLIKTRGQQVTLRCSSQSGHNTVSWYQQALGQGPQFIFQYYREEENGRGNFPPRFSGLQFPNYSSELNVNALELDDSALYLCASSNKQGYNEQFFGPGTRLTVL.

The rearrangement links TRBV20-1 to TRBJ2-3; D may be TRBD1 (6 bases). Trimming removed 8 bases from V and 3 bases from J, with 21 bases in between. Germline V gene lookup returns CDR1 DFQATT and CDR2 SNEGSKA (reference sequence). The length of the CDR3 is 15 residues. CDR3 amino acids: CSTPGWGRKTDTQYF. Written as DNA, the CDR3 is TGCAGTACTCCTGGGTGGGGGCGAAAAACAGATACGCAGTATTTT.

This clonotype has more than one count but fewer than ten. The chain links TRBV10-3 to TRBJ1-2, with 7 bases fitting TRBD1. The germline V gene encodes CDR1 ENHRY and CDR2 SYGVKD. V shed 2 bases, J shed 6 bases, and the junction held 6 bases outside the gene matches. The CDR3 runs 14 residues. The DNA for the CDR3 is TGTGCCATCAGTGAGCAGGGGGGGCTCAATGGCTACACCTTC. This translates into CAISEQGGLNGYTF.

This clonotype was seen a handful of times. This chain links TRBV24-1 with TRBJ2-1; 7 bases align to TRBD2. CDR3 size: 15 residues. The V gene end was trimmed by 0 bases and the J gene end by 5 bases; junction bases not matched to a gene: 3. CDR1 is KGHDR, CDR2 SFDVKD, per germline. The CDR3 sequence: CATSDLGAGHNEQFF. CDR3 sequence (DNA): TGTGCCACCAGTGATTTGGGAGCGGGACACAATGAGCAGTTCTTC.